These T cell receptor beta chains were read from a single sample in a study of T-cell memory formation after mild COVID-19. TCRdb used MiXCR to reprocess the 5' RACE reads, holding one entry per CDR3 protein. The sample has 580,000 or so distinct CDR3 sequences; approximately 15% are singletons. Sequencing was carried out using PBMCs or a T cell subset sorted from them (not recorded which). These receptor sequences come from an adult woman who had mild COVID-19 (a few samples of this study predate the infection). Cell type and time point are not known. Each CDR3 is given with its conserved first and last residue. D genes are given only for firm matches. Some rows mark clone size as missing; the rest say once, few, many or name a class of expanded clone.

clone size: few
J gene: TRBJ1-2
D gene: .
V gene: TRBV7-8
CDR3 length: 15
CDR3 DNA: TGTGCCAGCAGCGCCAACAGGGTTTTGGGCTATGGCTACACCTTC
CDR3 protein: CASSANRVLGYGYTF

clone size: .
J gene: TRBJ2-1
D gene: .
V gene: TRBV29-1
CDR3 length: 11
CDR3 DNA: TGCAGCGGTAACAAGGCAAATGAGCAGTTCTTC
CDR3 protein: CSGNKANEQFF

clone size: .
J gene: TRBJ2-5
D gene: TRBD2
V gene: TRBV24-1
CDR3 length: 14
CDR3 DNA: TGTGCCACCAGTGATCCAGCGGGAGTCGAGACCCAGTACTTC
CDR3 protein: CATSDPAGVETQYF

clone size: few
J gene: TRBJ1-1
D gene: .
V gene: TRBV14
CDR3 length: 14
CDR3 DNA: TGTGCCAGCAGCTATTCAACCTCCGGGACTGAAGCTTTCTTT
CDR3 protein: CASSYSTSGTEAFF

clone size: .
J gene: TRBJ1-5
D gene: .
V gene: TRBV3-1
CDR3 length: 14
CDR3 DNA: TGTGCCAGCAGCCAAGTGGGAGGCGATCAGCCCCAGCATTTT
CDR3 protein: CASSQVGGDQPQHF

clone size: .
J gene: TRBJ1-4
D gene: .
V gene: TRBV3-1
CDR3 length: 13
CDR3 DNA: TGTGCCAGCGGGGATGCAACTAATGAAAAACTGTTTTTT
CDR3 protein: CASGDATNEKLFF

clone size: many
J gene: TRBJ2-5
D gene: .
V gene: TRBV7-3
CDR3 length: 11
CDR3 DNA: TGTGCCAGCAGGTTTCAAGAGACCCAGTACTTC
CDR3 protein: CASRFQETQYF

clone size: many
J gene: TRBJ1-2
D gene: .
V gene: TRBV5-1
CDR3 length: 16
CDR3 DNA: TGCGCCAGCAGACGGGGGGAGAGCAATCTTAACTATGGCTACACCTTC
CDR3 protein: CASRRGESNLNYGYTF

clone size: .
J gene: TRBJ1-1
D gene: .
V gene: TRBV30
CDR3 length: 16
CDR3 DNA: TGTGCCTGGAGTGGGGCCCCCGGGATTTCGGCGGCTGAAGCTTTCTTT
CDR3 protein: CAWSGAPGISAAEAFF

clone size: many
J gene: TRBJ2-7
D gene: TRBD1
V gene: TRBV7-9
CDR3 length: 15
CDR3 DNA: TGTGCCAGCACTACCGGGACAGGGAACACCTACGAGCAGTACTTC
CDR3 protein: CASTTGTGNTYEQYF

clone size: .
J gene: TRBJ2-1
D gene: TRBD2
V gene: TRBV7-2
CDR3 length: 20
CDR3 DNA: TGTGCCAGCAGCTTAGTCGGTGGGTCTAGCGGGGGTTCAAACTACAATGAGCAGTTCTTC
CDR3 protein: CASSLVGGSSGGSNYNEQFF

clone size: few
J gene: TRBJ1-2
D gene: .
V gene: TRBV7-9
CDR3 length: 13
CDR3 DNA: TGTGCCAGCAGGCCTGGACAGACCTATGGCTACACCTTC
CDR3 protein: CASRPGQTYGYTF

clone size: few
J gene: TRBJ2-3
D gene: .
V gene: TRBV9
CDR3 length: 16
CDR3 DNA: TGTGCCAGCAGCGCCCTCCAGGGGTTCGGCACAGATACGCAGTATTTT
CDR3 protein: CASSALQGFGTDTQYF

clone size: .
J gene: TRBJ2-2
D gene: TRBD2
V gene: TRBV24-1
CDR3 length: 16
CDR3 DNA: TGTGCCACCAGTCGACCTGCCTGGCGGGGGGCCGGGGAGCTGTTTTTT
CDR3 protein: CATSRPAWRGAGELFF

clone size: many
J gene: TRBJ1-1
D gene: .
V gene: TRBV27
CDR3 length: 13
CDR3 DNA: TGTGCCAGCAGGACCACATGGGACACTGAAGCTTTCTTT
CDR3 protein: CASRTTWDTEAFF

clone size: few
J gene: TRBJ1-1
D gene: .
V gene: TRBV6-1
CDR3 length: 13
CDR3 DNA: TGTGCCAGCAGGGAACAGGGAAGGACTGAAGCTTTCTTT
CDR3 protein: CASREQGRTEAFF

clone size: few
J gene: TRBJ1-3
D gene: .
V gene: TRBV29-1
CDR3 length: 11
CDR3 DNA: TGCAGCGTTGATGGGGGAAACACCATATATTTT
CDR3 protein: CSVDGGNTIYF

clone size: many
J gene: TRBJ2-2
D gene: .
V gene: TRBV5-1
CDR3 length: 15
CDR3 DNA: TGCGCCAGCAGCTTGGTTCAGATGAACACCGGGGAGCTGTTTTTT
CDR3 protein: CASSLVQMNTGELFF

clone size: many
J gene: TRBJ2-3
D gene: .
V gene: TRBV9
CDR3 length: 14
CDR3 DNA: TGTGCCAGCAGCGTGGGAGATAGCACAGATACGCAGTATTTT
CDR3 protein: CASSVGDSTDTQYF

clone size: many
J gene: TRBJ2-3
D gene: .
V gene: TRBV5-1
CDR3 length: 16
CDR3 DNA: TGCGCCAGCACCAGGGGAGCGGTAACTAGCACAGATACGCAGTATTTT
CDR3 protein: CASTRGAVTSTDTQYF

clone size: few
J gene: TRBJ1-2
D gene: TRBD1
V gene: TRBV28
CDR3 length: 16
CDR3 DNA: TGTGCCAGCAGTCCTGTGGGGACAGATTTTAACTATGGCTACACCTTC
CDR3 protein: CASSPVGTDFNYGYTF

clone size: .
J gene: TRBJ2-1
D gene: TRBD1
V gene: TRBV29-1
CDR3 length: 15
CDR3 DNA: TGCAGCGTCATACAGGGGGTCCCCTCCTACAATGAGCAGTTCTTC
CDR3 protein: CSVIQGVPSYNEQFF

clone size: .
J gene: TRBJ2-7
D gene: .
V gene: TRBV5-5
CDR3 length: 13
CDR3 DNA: TGTGCCAGCAGCTTGGCCCTCAGGGGCGAGCAGTACTTC
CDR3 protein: CASSLALRGEQYF

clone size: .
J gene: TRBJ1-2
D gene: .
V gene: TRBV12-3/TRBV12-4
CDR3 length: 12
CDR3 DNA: TGTGCCAGCAGAAGCGAGGGGTGGGGCTACACCTTC
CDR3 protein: CASRSEGWGYTF

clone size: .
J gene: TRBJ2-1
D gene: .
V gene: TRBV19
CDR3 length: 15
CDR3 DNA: TGTGCCAGTAATTCTGGATCTCTTTCCTACAATGAGCAGTTCTTC
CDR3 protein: CASNSGSLSYNEQFF

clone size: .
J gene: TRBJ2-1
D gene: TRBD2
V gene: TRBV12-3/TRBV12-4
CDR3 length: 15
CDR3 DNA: TGTGCCAGTTCCTTCGGGGCGGGAGTGGGCAATGAGCAGTTCTTC
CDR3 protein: CASSFGAGVGNEQFF

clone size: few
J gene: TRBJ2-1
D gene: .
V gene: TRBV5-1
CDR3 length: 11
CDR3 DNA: TGCGCCAGCAGCCTGACTATCGAGCAGTTCTTC
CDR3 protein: CASSLTIEQFF

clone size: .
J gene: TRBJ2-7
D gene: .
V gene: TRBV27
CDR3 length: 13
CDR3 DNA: TGTGCCAGCAGGGGTGGGGGCTTCTACGAGCAGTACTTC
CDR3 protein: CASRGGGFYEQYF

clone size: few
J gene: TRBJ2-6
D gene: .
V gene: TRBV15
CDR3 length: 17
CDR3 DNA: TGTGCCACCAGCAGAGACCCGGACTCCACTGGGGCCAACGTCCTGACTTTC
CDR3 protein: CATSRDPDSTGANVLTF

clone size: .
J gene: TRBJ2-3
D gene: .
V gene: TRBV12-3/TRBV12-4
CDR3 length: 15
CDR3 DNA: TGTGCCAGCAGTTTAGCGGGTAGAAACACAGATACGCAGTATTTT
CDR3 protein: CASSLAGRNTDTQYF

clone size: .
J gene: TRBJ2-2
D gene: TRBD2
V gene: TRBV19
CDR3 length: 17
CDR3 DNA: TGTGCCAGTAGTATGGTGGTAGCGGGAGGTGGTTCCGGGGAGCTGTTTTTT
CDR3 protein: CASSMVVAGGGSGELFF

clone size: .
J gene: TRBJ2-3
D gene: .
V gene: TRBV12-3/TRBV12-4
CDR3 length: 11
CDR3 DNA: TGTGCCAGCAGTTGGGGAGTAACGCAGTATTTT
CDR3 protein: CASSWGVTQYF

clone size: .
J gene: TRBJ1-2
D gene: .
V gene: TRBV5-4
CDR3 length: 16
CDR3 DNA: TGTGCCAGCAGCTTTGATCGCACAGGGAGTGAAGATGGCTACACCTTC
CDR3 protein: CASSFDRTGSEDGYTF

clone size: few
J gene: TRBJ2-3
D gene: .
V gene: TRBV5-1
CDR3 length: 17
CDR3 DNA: TGCGCCAGCAGCTTGGTGGTAGGGCAACCTAGCACAGATACGCAGTATTTT
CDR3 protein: CASSLVVGQPSTDTQYF

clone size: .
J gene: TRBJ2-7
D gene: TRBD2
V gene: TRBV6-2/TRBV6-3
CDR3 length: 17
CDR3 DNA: TGTGCCAGCAGTTACTCCTACCAGCGGGGCCACTCCTACGAGCAGTACTTC
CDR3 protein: CASSYSYQRGHSYEQYF

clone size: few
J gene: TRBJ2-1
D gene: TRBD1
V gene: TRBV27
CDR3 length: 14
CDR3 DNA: TGTGCCAGCAGTTATTGGACAGGGCCCAATGAGCAGTTCTTC
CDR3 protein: CASSYWTGPNEQFF

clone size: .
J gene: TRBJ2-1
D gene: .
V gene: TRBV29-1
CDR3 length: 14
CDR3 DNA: TGCAGCGTTGAAACAGGGTACTCCTACAATGAGCAGTTCTTC
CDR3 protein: CSVETGYSYNEQFF

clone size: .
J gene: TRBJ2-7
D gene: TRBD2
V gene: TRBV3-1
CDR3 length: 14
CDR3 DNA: TGTGCCAGCAGCCCTCGGGGGGTCCAGGTCGAGCAGTACTTC
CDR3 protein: CASSPRGVQVEQYF

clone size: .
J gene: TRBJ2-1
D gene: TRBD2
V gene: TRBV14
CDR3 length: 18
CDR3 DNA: TGTGCCAGCAGCCAAGATATTTATGCGGGAGTCCCCTACAATGAGCAGTTCTTC
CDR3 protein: CASSQDIYAGVPYNEQFF

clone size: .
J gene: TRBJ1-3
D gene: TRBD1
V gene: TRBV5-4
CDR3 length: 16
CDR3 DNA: TGTGCCAGCAGCCAGAACAGGGGATTCTCTGGAAACACCATATATTTT
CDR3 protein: CASSQNRGFSGNTIYF

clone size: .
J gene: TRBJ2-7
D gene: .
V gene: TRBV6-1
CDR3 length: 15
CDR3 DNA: TGTGCCAGCAGTGAAGCTCTGTTGGTGGTAGACGAGCAGTACTTC
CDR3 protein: CASSEALLVVDEQYF